Each of the 28 T cell receptor beta chains below was sequenced from the same sample in a study of shared clonotypes between healthy human individuals. Sequencing was performed with immunoSEQ multiplex PCR; in TCRdb, only in-frame clones are kept and a portion is missing. This repertoire shows millions of clones, 90% to 95% found once; its top ten account for 0.1% to 0.15%. Sequenced sample: naive CD4+ T cells sorted from blood. As for subset: CD45RA+ positively selected. Source of these receptors: a man aged 18 to 30 in good health.

The rearrangement joins TRBV28 to TRBJ2-1; D unclear. This CDR3 contains 12 residues. With 4 bases removed from V and 15 bases from J, the gap between germline ends came to 16 bases. Per germline, CDR1 MDHEN and CDR2 SYDVKM. The CDR3 loop is CASSSDGGLLFF. Here the CDR3 DNA reads TGTGCCAGCAGTTCGGACGGTGGGTTGCTGTTCTTC.

As for this clone: The identical CDR3 is also encoded by other nucleotide sequences in the sample. The V call is TRBV5-1, the J call TRBJ1-6; 10 bases map to TRBD1. V was clipped by 0 bases and J by 9 bases; unmatched bases: 3. The CDR3 covers 15 residues. Germline CDR1 is SGHRS and CDR2 is YFSETQ. The CDR3 region is CASSLGQGAGSPLHF. The CDR3 DNA follows: TGCGCCAGCAGCTTGGGACAGGGGGCTGGTTCACCCCTCCACTTT.

This clone was picked up one time. The chain is built from TRBV2 and TRBJ2-3; 12 nucleotides line up with TRBD2. Trimming removed 5 bases from V and 0 bases from J; junction bases left unmatched: 12. The CDR3 spans 19 residues. Germline-derived CDR1 and CDR2 are SNHLY and FYNNEI. CDR3 in DNA: TGTGCCAGCAGTCGACTAGCGGGGGATGCTTGGGGTAGCACAGATACGCAGTATTTT. Its translation: CASSRLAGDAWGSTDTQYF.

The chain joins TRBV9 to TRBJ2-2, with TRBD2 as a possible D gene (5 bases). The CDR3 loop spans 13 amino acids. V dropped 3 bases and J dropped 7 bases, with 10 bases sitting between them. Germline CDR1 and CDR2: SGDLS and YYNGEE. The CDR3 bases are TGTGCCAGCAGCGGGAGGTGGGGCGGGGAGCTGTTTTTT. Translation gives CASSGRWGGELFF.

The chain's CDR3 is CASSYKGGPGETQYF. The CDR3 coding sequence is TGTGCCAGCAGTTACAAGGGGGGGCCTGGGGAGACCCAGTACTTC. V is TRBV6-6 and J is TRBJ2-5; possible D gene TRBD2, 7 bases. Germline CDR1 is MNHNY and CDR2 is SVGAGI (reference sequence). The CDR3 sequence is 15 residues long. The ends were cut back, 2 bases at V and 5 bases at J, with 15 bases in the middle.

The chain uses TRBV4-1 and TRBJ2-1; 8 bases match TRBD2. This CDR3 region has 15 residues. Germline V CDR1 and CDR2: MGHRA, YSYEKL. The J segment lost 4 bases and the V segment lost 2 bases, leaving 4 bases of the junction unmatched. The CDR3 sequence is CASSQRAGAYNEQFF. In DNA form, the CDR3 reads TGCGCCAGCAGCCAACGAGCGGGAGCGTACAATGAGCAGTTCTTC.

The chain links TRBV6-5 to TRBJ2-2, with unresolved D. Looked up from germline, CDR1 is MNHEY and CDR2 is SVGAGI. CDR3 length: 16 amino acids. The V gene lost 0 bases and the J gene lost 6 bases, with 14 bases spanning the gap. The CDR3 sequence: CASSYSGRAYPGELFF. As DNA, the CDR3 is TGTGCCAGCAGTTACTCAGGACGCGCTTACCCCGGGGAGCTGTTTTTT.

As to this clone: Other DNA sequences in the sample encode the same CDR3. The chain joins TRBV6-5 to TRBJ1-3, with D uncertain. Germline CDR1 and CDR2: MNHEY and SVGAGI. The CDR3 sequence is 13 residues long. Trimming cost V 5 bases and J 0 bases, with 5 bases left between them. The CDR3 coding sequence is TGTGCCAGCAGTCGTAACTCTGGAAACACCATATATTTT. Translating gives CASSRNSGNTIYF.

In its sample, this clone was seen once. The V gene is TRBV9, the J gene TRBJ1-2; D is unresolved. The CDR3 runs to 17 residues. CDR1 is SGDLS, CDR2 YYNGEE, per germline. V lost 6 bases to trimming and J lost 1 base, with 22 bases between them. Written as DNA, the CDR3 is TGTGCCAGCAACACGACTAGGAGACACCCCCTTAACTATGGCTACACCTTC. The encoded protein is CASNTTRRHPLNYGYTF.

V usage is TRBV27 and J usage is TRBJ1-1; no clear D. V was clipped by 6 bases and J by 2 bases, with 19 bases between them. The CDR3 loop spans 16 amino acids. Germline V gene lookup returns CDR1 MNHEY and CDR2 SMNVEV (reference sequence). This CDR3 is CASRVVGLSSNTEAFF. DNA for the CDR3: TGTGCCAGCAGGGTGGTTGGGCTTTCTAGTAACACTGAAGCTTTCTTT.

The CDR3 nucleotides read TGTGCCAGCAGCCTTACCGACAGAAACACTGAAGCTTTCTTT. Translated, it gives CASSLTDRNTEAFF. The chain has TRBV5-4 and TRBJ1-1, with TRBD1 as a possible D gene (5 bases). V was trimmed by 4 bases and J by 2 bases, leaving 12 bases between them. Germline V gene sequence: CDR1 SGHNT, CDR2 YYREEE (reference sequence). CDR3 length: 14 residues. The variable domain in full, with the rest retrieved from reference TRBV5-4 and TRBJ1-1, is ETGVTQSPTHLIKTRGQQVTLRCSSQSGHNTVSWYQQALGQGPQFIFQYYREEENGRGNFPPRFSGLQFPNYSSELNVNALELDDSALYLCASSLTDRNTEAFFGQGTRLTVV.

The chain uses TRBV10-3 and TRBJ2-7, with D possibly being TRBD1 (7 bases). Germline lookup yields CDR1 ENHRY and CDR2 SYGVKD. V was pared by 0 bases and J by 3 bases, with 15 bases between. The CDR3 is made up of 16 amino acids. DNA of the CDR3: TGTGCCATCAGTGAGTCAACGGCAGGGGGAGGCTACGAGCAGTACTTC. This translates into CAISESTAGGGYEQYF.

This chain links TRBV5-1 with TRBJ2-5, with 9 bases matching TRBD1. After removal of 5 bases from V and 4 bases from J, the junction contained 9 bases not matched to a gene. From germline, CDR1 is SGHRS and CDR2 YFSETQ. CDR3 size: 15 residues. The CDR3 is CASRPGQGGLETQYF. Here the CDR3 DNA reads TGCGCCAGCAGACCGGGACAGGGAGGGTTAGAGACCCAGTACTTC.

This clone appeared a single time. The chain is built from TRBV18 and TRBJ2-7, with unresolved D. The CDR3 is 13 amino acids. Germline CDR1 and CDR2: KGHSH and LQKENI. Trimming left V 3 bases short and J 2 bases short, with 8 bases between. CDR3: CASSPPNAYEQYF. In DNA, the CDR3 is TGTGCCAGCTCACCCCCCAACGCCTACGAGCAGTACTTC.

J is TRBJ1-1 and V is TRBV7-9; maybe TRBD1 (5 bases). Between the trimmed V and J ends, which lost 7 bases and 3 bases, there was a span of 18 bases. CDR1 and CDR2 from the germline V gene are SEHNR and FQNEAQ (reference sequence). CDR3 length equals 15 residues. The CDR3 sequence is CASTSWHGGYTEAFF. The CDR3 DNA follows: TGTGCCAGCACCTCGTGGCATGGGGGGTACACTGAAGCTTTCTTT.

As regards this clone: Germline and junction disagree at one end, which may indicate a read error. Distinct nucleotide sequences in the sample also encode this CDR3. The V call is TRBV11-2, the J call TRBJ1-6; D is uncertain. The CDR3 covers 13 residues. Germline V gene sequence: CDR1 SGHAT, CDR2 FQNNGV. The chain's CDR3 is CASSLGLGSPLHF. The CDR3 region has the DNA TGTGCCAGCAGCTTAGGACTCGGTTCACCCCTTCACTTT.

Here the CDR3 reads CASSFDRVTDTQYF. CDR3 bases: TGTGCCAGCAGCTTCGACAGGGTCACAGATACGCAGTATTTT. The V call is TRBV7-9, the J call TRBJ2-3, with 7 bases aligning to TRBD1. Looked up from germline, CDR1 is SEHNR and CDR2 is FQNEAQ (reference sequence). This CDR3 region has 14 residues. V trimming: 3 bases; J trimming: 2 bases; junction bases outside the gene matches: 2.

V and J are TRBV9 and TRBJ1-3; a weak D match, TRBD1 (5 bases). This CDR3 has 15 amino acids. V was cut by 4 bases and J by 4 bases, with 15 bases left in between. Germline V gene data show CDR1 as SGDLS and CDR2 as YYNGEE. The CDR3 loop is CASSPEEGRGNTIYF. In nucleotides, the CDR3 is TGTGCCAGCAGCCCCGAGGAGGGGCGCGGAAACACCATATATTTT. The full variable domain, in which reference TRBV9 and TRBJ1-3 provide the parts outside the CDR3, is DSGVTQTPKHLITATGQRVTLRCSPRSGDLSVYWYQQSLDQGLQFLIQYYNGEERAKGNILERFSAQQFPDLHSELNLSSLELGDSALYFCASSPEEGRGNTIYFGEGSWLTVV.

The CDR3 loop reads CASRQNRGSDNQPQHF. The CDR3, as DNA: TGTGCCAGCAGACAAAACAGGGGTTCGGACAATCAGCCCCAGCATTTT. This rearrangement joins TRBV6-6 to TRBJ1-5, with 7 bases matching TRBD1. Germline V gene lookup returns CDR1 MNHNY and CDR2 SVGAGI (reference sequence). The CDR3 has 16 residues. The V segment lost 6 bases and the J segment 3 bases; nucleotides outside the gene matches: 11.

The chain joins TRBV19 to TRBJ1-2, with no clear D. The CDR3 is 15 residues long. V gave up 10 bases and J gave up 0 bases, with 18 bases separating them. Germline V gene lookup returns CDR1 LNHDA and CDR2 SQIVND (reference sequence). The CDR3 spells CATWSRWVANYGYTF. The CDR3, as DNA: TGTGCCACATGGTCCAGATGGGTCGCTAACTATGGCTACACCTTC.

This clone was recorded only once. Additional DNA sequences in this sample encode the identical CDR3. V gene TRBV30 combines with J gene TRBJ1-5, with D unclear. CDR1 and CDR2 (germline): GTSNPN, SVGIG (reference sequence). Trimming stripped 1 base from V and 4 bases from J, with 11 bases between. The CDR3 runs to 14 residues. Here the CDR3 reads CAWSGGDSNQPQHF. CDR3 bases: TGTGCCTGGAGTGGAGGAGATTCTAATCAGCCCCAGCATTTT.

The rearrangement links TRBV6-5 to TRBJ2-1; TRBD2 aligns across 9 bases. V was pared by 6 bases and J by 8 bases, with 8 bases of the junction left unmatched. The CDR3 sequence is 14 residues long. Germline assignment: CDR1 MNHEY and CDR2 SVGAGI. This CDR3 reads CASRKTSGVYEQFF. The CDR3 region has the DNA TGTGCCAGCAGGAAGACTAGCGGTGTCTATGAGCAGTTCTTC.

This clone was seen a single time. The chain links TRBV29-1 to TRBJ2-1, with D possibly matching TRBD1 (8 bases). This CDR3 has 12 amino acids. Per germline, CDR1 SQVTM and CDR2 ANQGSEA. V lost 7 bases, J lost 9 bases, and 16 bases lay in between. This chain's CDR3 is CSGNRGEGEQFF. In DNA form, the CDR3 reads TGCAGCGGAAACAGGGGGGAGGGTGAGCAGTTCTTC.

The chain links TRBV5-6 to TRBJ1-1, with TRBD1 identical over 11 bases. Trimming took 3 bases from V and 4 from J; bases not matched to a gene: 11. Looked up from germline, CDR1 is SGHDT and CDR2 is YYEEEE. This CDR3 has 17 residues. In DNA form, the CDR3 reads TGTGCCAGCAGCTCGCTACGGACAGGGGGCTTGGGCACTGAAGCTTTCTTT. As protein: CASSSLRTGGLGTEAFF.

The chain joins TRBV7-9 to TRBJ1-5, with a weak D call TRBD1 (6 bases). Germline CDR1 SEHNR, CDR2 FQNEAQ (reference sequence). The CDR3 has 18 amino acids. The V and J ends lost 0 bases and 0 bases respectively, with 15 bases between them. This CDR3 reads CASSLAGGRYYSNQPQHF. In DNA, the CDR3 is TGTGCCAGCAGCTTAGCTGGGGGCAGGTACTATAGCAATCAGCCCCAGCATTTT.

This sequence joins TRBV29-1 and TRBJ2-5; D gene unclear. Germline CDR1 and CDR2: SQVTM and ANQGSEA. Between the trimmed V and J ends, which lost 2 bases and 1 base, there was a span of 5 bases. The CDR3 runs to 12 residues. This CDR3 is CSVERFQETQYF. The DNA for the CDR3 is TGCAGCGTTGAAAGGTTCCAAGAGACCCAGTACTTC.

The chain uses TRBV28 and TRBJ1-4, with TRBD1 identical over 8 bases. CDR3 size: 17 residues. J was trimmed by 5 bases and V by 4 bases; bases with no gene match: 12. Germline-derived CDR1 and CDR2 are MDHEN and SYDVKM. CDR3 nucleotide sequence: TGTGCCAGCAGTTCGGACAGGGCCTGGGAAAGAAATGAAAAACTGTTTTTT. Protein product: CASSSDRAWERNEKLFF.

A note on this clone: The same CDR3 can be traced to other DNA sequences in this sample. This chain uses TRBV6-5 with TRBJ2-3, with TRBD2 matching 9 bases. The CDR3 is 16 residues long. V shed 0 bases, J shed 1 base, and the junction held 2 bases outside the gene matches. CDR1 and CDR2 from the germline V gene are MNHEY and SVGAGI. The CDR3: CASSYSGLAGTDTQYF. CDR3 DNA: TGTGCCAGCAGTTACTCGGGACTAGCAGGCACAGATACGCAGTATTTT.